The 29 T cell receptor beta chains below were found in one sample sequenced in a study of T cells in Graves' hyperthyroidism and ophthalmopathy. Researchers took RNA transcripts and amplified the TCR beta CDR3 regions from them. First-round RT-PCR of the TCR CDR3 relied on the HTBI primer set. TCRdb reanalysed the multiplex PCR reads using MiXCR and keeps one entry per CDR3 protein. The top ten hold approximately 3.5% of the sample, which has a few hundred thousand distinct CDR3 sequences, roughly a sixth seen once. The sample taken for sequencing was blood. These receptors originate from a woman between 40 and 50 years old with Graves' ophthalmopathy.

The V and J genes are TRBV6-1 and TRBJ1-2, with unresolved D. Trimming removed 6 bases at V and 2 bases at J, with 10 bases between. This CDR3 comprises 13 residues. CDR1 MNHNS and CDR2 SASEGT come from the germline V gene. The CDR3 is CASRITSNYGYTF. Here the CDR3 DNA reads TGTGCCAGCAGGATAACTTCAAACTATGGCTACACCTTC.

Turning to this clonotype: This may come from a read error, since a much larger clone is one base off. The chain combines TRBV2 with TRBJ1-1; unclear D gene. The CDR3 extends over 14 amino acids. V shed 6 bases and J shed 1 base, with 12 bases lying between them. In germline, CDR1 is SNHLY, CDR2 FYNNEI. This CDR3 is CASRETRGNTEAFF. CDR3 in DNA: TGTGCCAGCAGGGAGACACGGGGGAACACTGAAGCTTTCTTT.

This clonotype occurred many times. The chain recombines TRBV11-2 with TRBJ2-1, with D tentatively TRBD1 or TRBD2 (5 bases each). CDR3 length: 16 residues. Per germline, CDR1 SGHAT and CDR2 FQNNGV. V shed 3 bases and J shed 1 base, with 13 bases lying between them. The CDR3 bases are TGTGCCAGCAGCTTCGAGGGGACGGTGTCCTACAATGAGCAGTTCTTC. It yields the protein CASSFEGTVSYNEQFF. The whole variable domain, remainder taken from reference TRBV11-2 and TRBJ2-1, is EAGVAQSPRYKIIEKRQSVAFWCNPISGHATLYWYQQILGQGPKLLIQFQNNGVVDDSQLPKDRFSAERLKGVDSTLKIQPAKLEDSAVYLCASSFEGTVSYNEQFFGPGTRLTVL.

This clonotype was found a few times. V and J are TRBV28 and TRBJ2-3; D unclear. This CDR3 has 14 residues. Germline values: CDR1 MDHEN, CDR2 SYDVKM. V was cut by 3 bases and J by 0 bases, with 7 bases left in between. CDR3 in amino acids: CASSLSDSTDTQYF. DNA of the CDR3: TGTGCCAGCAGTTTGAGCGACAGCACAGATACGCAGTATTTT.

This clonotype was seen many times. The rearrangement links TRBV20-1 to TRBJ2-5; D not certain. CDR3 length equals 16 residues. The V end lost 8 bases, the J end lost 3 bases, and 25 bases lay between the germline ends. Per germline, CDR1 DFQATT and CDR2 SNEGSKA (reference sequence). CDR3 amino acids: CSSSPVGFLGKETQYF. The CDR3 DNA follows: TGCAGTTCGTCCCCGGTGGGGTTCTTGGGGAAAGAGACCCAGTACTTC.

This clonotype was observed a handful of times. Sequence at one end of the junction differs from germline and may be a read error. The gene calls are TRBV7-3 and TRBJ2-3; 7 bases fit TRBD2. Germline lookup yields CDR1 SGHTA and CDR2 FQGTGA. The CDR3 has 15 residues. CDR3 loop: CVSSLAVTSTDTQYF. CDR3 sequence (DNA): TGTGTCAGCAGCCTAGCGGTGACTAGCACAGATACGCAGTATTTT. The variable domain in full, completed from reference TRBV7-3 and TRBJ2-3, reads GAGVSQTPSNKVTEKGKYVELRCDPISGHTALYWYRQSLGQGPEFLIYFQGTGAADDSGLPNDRFFAVRPEGSVSTLKIQRTERGDSAVYLCVSSLAVTSTDTQYFGPGTRLTVL.

There are many counts of this clonotype. This rearrangement joins TRBV30 to TRBJ1-1; 10 bases match TRBD1. V was pared by 8 bases and J by 0 bases, with 0 bases of the junction left unmatched. The germline V gene has CDR1 GTSNPN and CDR2 SVGIG (reference sequence). The CDR3 consists of 12 residues. In DNA form, the CDR3 reads TGTGCCGGGACAGGGGTGAACACTGAAGCTTTCTTT. Protein sequence: CAGTGVNTEAFF.

This clonotype was counted at least ten times. The CDR3 coding sequence is TGTGCCAGCCAGGGACAGCTTTTGAACACTGAAGCTTTCTTT. This gives the protein CASQGQLLNTEAFF. The chain links TRBV6-1 to TRBJ1-1, with 7 bases identical to TRBD1. This CDR3 comprises 14 residues. The germline V gene encodes CDR1 MNHNS and CDR2 SASEGT. V was pared by 8 bases and J by 0 bases, with 6 bases of the junction left unmatched.

This clonotype appeared many times. The CDR3 sequence is CSASSPDTDTQYF. DNA of the CDR3: TGCAGTGCTAGCTCTCCCGACACAGATACGCAGTATTTT. The chain couples TRBV20-1 to TRBJ2-3; D not certain. Trimming left V 3 bases short and J 2 bases short, with 9 bases between. The CDR3 loop spans 13 amino acids. In germline, CDR1 is DFQATT, CDR2 SNEGSKA (reference sequence).

Ten or more counts support this clonotype. The gene calls are TRBV6-2 or TRBV6-3 and TRBJ2-7, with D tentatively TRBD2 (6 bases). V lost 7 bases, J lost 1 base, and 23 bases lay in between. The CDR3 is 17 amino acids. Germline V gene lookup returns CDR1 MNHEY and CDR2 SVGEGT. CDR3 sequence reads: CASTYSRTGTDSYEQYF. CDR3 in DNA: TGTGCCAGCACCTACTCCAGAACCGGGACTGATTCCTACGAGCAGTACTTC.

This clonotype was seen at least ten times. The rearrangement joins TRBV12-3 or TRBV12-4 to TRBJ2-1; 7 bases map to TRBD2. The trim removed 6 bases at V and 4 bases at J, leaving 3 bases unmatched. This CDR3 spans 13 amino acids. The CDR3 reads CASRSGEYNEQFF. In DNA, the CDR3 is TGTGCCAGCAGGAGCGGGGAGTACAATGAGCAGTTCTTC.

The chain couples TRBV25-1 to TRBJ2-3; perhaps TRBD2 as D (7 bases). Germline-derived CDR1 and CDR2 are MGHDK and SYGVNS. The CDR3 runs to 17 residues. The V and J ends lost 0 bases and 2 bases respectively, with 15 bases between them. Here the CDR3 reads CASSEYNGGRATDTQYF. The CDR3 DNA reads TGTGCCAGCAGTGAATATAACGGGGGGCGAGCCACAGATACGCAGTATTTT.

This clonotype was recorded at least ten times. This sequence joins TRBV5-1 and TRBJ2-2, with D perhaps TRBD1 (6 bases). There are 14 residues in the CDR3. The germline V and J ends were trimmed by 7 bases and 0 bases, with 10 bases remaining between them. Germline V gene sequence: CDR1 SGHRS, CDR2 YFSETQ. The CDR3 sequence: CASRRQANTGELFF. The CDR3 DNA sequence: TGCGCCAGCCGAAGACAGGCGAACACCGGGGAGCTGTTTTTT.

This clonotype was counted between two and nine times. The chain is built from TRBV19 and TRBJ1-2; unclear D gene. The CDR3 extends over 16 amino acids. Germline assignment: CDR1 LNHDA and CDR2 SQIVND (reference sequence). Trimming pared 5 bases from V and 6 bases from J, leaving 22 bases between. CDR3: CASSPRTPLRPNGYTF. The CDR3 coding sequence is TGTGCCAGTAGTCCCCGGACTCCCCTCCGTCCCAATGGCTACACCTTC.

This clonotype showed up many times. The chain links TRBV6-1 to TRBJ1-1; D gene unclear. Per the germline V gene, CDR1 is MNHNS and CDR2 is SASEGT. The CDR3 is 13 amino acids. The V and J ends lost 5 bases and 5 bases respectively, with 12 bases between them. This CDR3 is CASSPPGRTEAFF. The CDR3 bases are TGTGCCAGCAGTCCCCCCGGCAGGACTGAAGCTTTCTTT.

In this sample, this clonotype turned up a few times. The J gene is TRBJ2-3, the V gene TRBV20-1, with 9 bases fitting TRBD1. This CDR3 comprises 15 residues. Unmatched junction bases numbered 10, after V lost 6 bases and J lost 3 bases. Germline V CDR1 and CDR2: DFQATT, SNEGSKA (reference sequence). The CDR3 loop is CSAKRQGDLTDTQYF. DNA of the CDR3: TGCAGTGCCAAAAGACAGGGGGACCTTACAGATACGCAGTATTTT.

The chain uses TRBV7-6 and TRBJ2-4, with 7 positions matching TRBD1. The CDR3 is 13 amino acids. V was clipped by 3 bases and J by 5 bases; unmatched bases: 1. From germline, CDR1 is SGHVS and CDR2 FNYEAQ. CDR3 bases: TGTGCCAGCAGCTTCGGACAGGAAAACATTCAGTACTTC. This sequence encodes CASSFGQENIQYF.

This chain connects TRBV19 to TRBJ2-3; the D is unclear. V was shortened by 1 base and J by 5 bases, with 13 bases between the two germline ends. Germline CDR1 reads LNHDA; CDR2 reads SQIVND (reference sequence). The CDR3 extends over 15 amino acids. The CDR3 nucleotides are TGTGCCAGTAGTATAGCTAATTCTAGAGAAGATACGCAGTATTTT. Its translation is CASSIANSREDTQYF.

The V and J genes are TRBV27 and TRBJ2-5, with TRBD2 identical over 9 bases. The ends lost 5 bases at V and 5 bases at J; junction bases unmatched: 15. This CDR3 spans 17 amino acids. Germline V gene sequence: CDR1 MNHEY, CDR2 SMNVEV (reference sequence). CDR3 nucleotide sequence: TGTGCCAGCAGTAAGGGGGAGGGGCGGGGGGGCGAGGAGACCCAGTACTTC. It is translated as CASSKGEGRGGEETQYF.

This clonotype was detected many times. This chain uses TRBV20-1 with TRBJ2-5; maybe TRBD2 (7 bases). Trimming took 3 bases from V and 5 from J, leaving 19 bases between them. Germline V gene lookup returns CDR1 DFQATT and CDR2 SNEGSKA (reference sequence). The CDR3 runs 15 residues. The CDR3 loop is CSASQGGGRYETQYF. For the CDR3, the DNA is TGCAGTGCTAGTCAAGGGGGAGGGAGATATGAGACCCAGTACTTC.

V gene TRBV7-2 combines with J gene TRBJ2-2, with no clear D. Between the trimmed V and J ends, which lost 1 base and 6 bases, there was a span of 18 bases. From germline, CDR1 is SGHTA and CDR2 FQGNSA. The CDR3 has 17 amino acids. The CDR3 here is CASSLVVLPGRAGELFF. CDR3 DNA sequence: TGTGCCAGCAGCTTAGTTGTCCTCCCTGGCCGGGCCGGGGAGCTGTTTTTT. The full variable domain, rest sourced from reference TRBV7-2 and TRBJ2-2, is GAGVSQSPSNKVTEKGKDVELRCDPISGHTALYWYRQSLGQGLEFLIYFQGNSAPDKSGLPSDRFSAERTGGSVSTLTIQRTQQEDSAVYLCASSLVVLPGRAGELFFGEGSRLTVL.

As for this clonotype: Relative to the germline gene, one junction end is altered; a read error may explain this. This chain joins TRBV9 and TRBJ2-1; possible D gene TRBD2, 6 bases. The CDR3 contains 13 residues. Germline CDR1 reads SGDLS; CDR2 reads YYNGEE. This chain's CDR3 is CAGSVAADNEQFF. CDR3 sequence (DNA): TGTGCCGGCAGCGTAGCGGCAGACAATGAGCAGTTCTTC.

This clonotype was detected many times. The chain has TRBV5-1 and TRBJ1-1, with D possibly matching TRBD1 (6 bases). Germline-derived CDR1 and CDR2 are SGHRS and YFSETQ. V lost 4 bases to trimming and J lost 5 bases, with 12 bases between them. CDR3 length: 13 residues. DNA for the CDR3: TGCGCCAGCAGCCAAGACAGGCAGACTGAAGCTTTCTTT. It encodes CASSQDRQTEAFF. The entire variable domain, with the rest obtained from reference TRBV5-1 and TRBJ1-1, is as follows: KAGVTQTPRYLIKTRGQQVTLSCSPISGHRSVSWYQQTPGQGLQFLFEYFSETQRNKGNFPGRFSGRQFSNSRSEMNVSTLELGDSALYLCASSQDRQTEAFFGQGTRLTVV.

This clonotype turned up a few times. V usage is TRBV28 and J usage is TRBJ2-3; the match to TRBD2 covers 13 bases. The J segment lost 4 bases and the V segment lost 6 bases, leaving 7 bases of the junction unmatched. The germline CDR1 and CDR2 sequences are MDHEN and SYDVKM. The CDR3 loop spans 16 amino acids. The CDR3 sequence: CASRRLAGGTSDTQYF. In nucleotides, the CDR3 is TGTGCCAGCAGGCGACTAGCGGGAGGTACCTCAGATACGCAGTATTTT.

The rearrangement uses TRBV10-3 and TRBJ2-1; possibly TRBD1 for D (8 bases). The germline V gene encodes CDR1 ENHRY and CDR2 SYGVKD. The CDR3 spans 13 residues. Trimming stripped 7 bases from V and 8 bases from J, with 15 bases between. The CDR3 loop is CAIKNTGGDEQFF. DNA of the CDR3: TGTGCCATCAAGAACACAGGGGGGGATGAGCAGTTCTTC.

This clonotype was seen ten or more times. The chain employs TRBV11-3 and TRBJ2-6; possibly TRBD2 for D (5 bases). The CDR3 has 17 residues. V lost 11 bases and J 0 bases, leaving 20 bases between the germline ends. From germline, CDR1 is SGHNT and CDR2 YENEEA. Here the CDR3 reads CAGGQGHRSSGANVLTF. The DNA of the CDR3 is TGTGCCGGCGGGCAAGGGCACAGAAGCTCTGGGGCCAACGTCCTGACTTTC.

This clonotype appeared many times. The chain combines TRBV30 with TRBJ2-3; the D is unclear. CDR3 length: 15 residues. Germline CDR1 GTSNPN, CDR2 SVGIG (reference sequence). Trimming took 0 bases from V and 2 from J, leaving 12 bases between them. The CDR3 loop reads CAWSVKQAFTDTQYF. The CDR3 nucleotides read TGTGCCTGGAGTGTAAAGCAGGCCTTCACAGATACGCAGTATTTT.

The gene calls are TRBV28 and TRBJ2-4, with a tentative D call TRBD2 (6 bases). This CDR3 region has 17 residues. In germline, CDR1 is MDHEN, CDR2 SYDVKM. V was pared by 3 bases and J by 0 bases, with 15 bases between. CDR3 sequence: CASSFGLPGLAKNIQYF. DNA for the CDR3: TGTGCCAGCAGTTTTGGCCTCCCGGGACTAGCCAAAAACATTCAGTACTTC.

In its sample, this clonotype was seen a few times. The CDR3 region is CASSLDPQTQYF. The CDR3, as DNA: TGTGCCAGCAGCTTAGACCCCCAGACCCAGTACTTC. This chain joins TRBV7-9 and TRBJ2-5; D ambiguous. CDR1 and CDR2 (germline): SEHNR, FQNEAQ (reference sequence). Trimming removed 1 base from V and 6 bases from J, with 6 bases in between. The CDR3 totals 12 residues.